Each of the 14 T cell receptor beta chains below was sequenced from the same sample in a study of T-cell memory formation after mild COVID-19. TCRdb passed the 5' RACE reads through MiXCR, listing each CDR3 protein once. In the table there are 350,000 to 450,000 distinct CDR3 sequences, roughly 26% of which are singletons. Specimen: PBMCs or a T cell subset sorted from them (not recorded which). These receptors were collected from an adult woman who had mild COVID-19 (a few samples of this study predate the infection). Cell type and time point are not known.

CDR3 coding DNA: TGTGCCAGCAGCCCGACGGGGGGAATTAGCACAGATACGCAGTATTTT. Amino acids: CASSPTGGISTDTQYF. This sequence joins TRBV7-3 and TRBJ2-3; TRBD2 aligns across 7 bases. This CDR3 is built from 16 residues. After removal of 5 bases from V and 0 bases from J, the junction contained 8 bases not matched to a gene. CDR1 SGHTA and CDR2 FQGTGA come from the germline V gene.

Only one count was recorded for this clonotype. The rearrangement links TRBV5-1 to TRBJ1-1, with D unresolved. V lost 6 bases to trimming and J lost 8 bases, with 14 bases between them. The CDR3 totals 12 residues. Germline CDR1 is SGHRS and CDR2 is YFSETQ. CDR3 sequence: CASNPDRTEAFF. The CDR3 nucleotides read TGCGCCAGCAACCCGGATAGAACCGAAGCTTTCTTT. Using reference TRBV5-1 and TRBJ1-1 for the parts outside the CDR3, the full variable domain is KAGVTQTPRYLIKTRGQQVTLSCSPISGHRSVSWYQQTPGQGLQFLFEYFSETQRNKGNFPGRFSGRQFSNSRSEMNVSTLELGDSALYLCASNPDRTEAFFGQGTRLTVV.

This chain connects TRBV6-6 to TRBJ2-5; tentatively, D is TRBD2 (5 bases). Looked up from germline, CDR1 is MNHNY and CDR2 is SVGAGI (reference sequence). There are 12 residues in the CDR3. The V gene lost 6 bases and the J gene lost 11 bases, with 16 bases spanning the gap. In nucleotides, the CDR3 is TGTGCCAGCAGCTTGGACTTCACTAATCAGTACTTC. This gives the protein CASSLDFTNQYF.

This clonotype was counted between two and nine times. This CDR3 is CASSQGDRDQYEQYF. CDR3 nucleotides: TGTGCCAGCAGCCAAGGAGACAGGGACCAATACGAGCAGTACTTC. The chain joins TRBV3-1 to TRBJ2-7; 7 bases line up with TRBD1. The junction had 7 bases not matched to a gene; V was cut back by 1 base and J by 4 bases. The CDR3 extends over 15 amino acids. Germline assignment: CDR1 LGHDT and CDR2 YNNKEL (reference sequence).

This clonotype was detected a few times. This sequence joins TRBV2 and TRBJ2-2; 7 bases are a match to TRBD2. The germline V gene has CDR1 SNHLY and CDR2 FYNNEI. This CDR3 is built from 16 residues. After removal of 3 bases from V and 4 bases from J, the junction contained 8 bases not matched to a gene. As DNA, the CDR3 is TGTGCCAGCAGTGAGCTTGGCGGGGGAGCCACCGGGGAGCTGTTTTTT. Encoded protein: CASSELGGGATGELFF.

This clonotype was found many times. The chain combines TRBV5-1 with TRBJ2-3; D possibly corresponds to TRBD1 (5 bases). V was cut by 2 bases and J by 0 bases, with 7 bases left in between. The CDR3 has 14 amino acids. Germline CDR1 SGHRS, CDR2 YFSETQ. CDR3 in DNA: TGCGCCAGCAGCTTCGACAGAAGCACAGATACGCAGTATTTT. Protein product: CASSFDRSTDTQYF.

The table lists this clonotype with a few counts. The V call is TRBV7-2, the J call TRBJ2-3; D remains unclear. This CDR3 region has 12 residues. V lost 5 bases and J lost 2, with 5 bases in between. In germline, CDR1 is SGHTA, CDR2 FQGNSA. The CDR3 region is CASSRFTDTQYF. The CDR3 DNA reads as TGTGCCAGCAGCCGCTTCACAGATACGCAGTATTTT.

The V and J genes are TRBV20-1 and TRBJ1-2, with TRBD1 matching over 8 bases. V trimming: 5 bases; J trimming: 8 bases; junction bases outside the gene matches: 16. The CDR3 runs 15 residues. From germline, CDR1 is DFQATT and CDR2 SNEGSKA (reference sequence). CDR3 DNA sequence: TGCAGTGCTCCCCTGGACAGGGAAGACTTGCAAGGCTACACCTTC. Amino acid sequence: CSAPLDREDLQGYTF.

The chain uses TRBV20-1 and TRBJ2-5; 8 bases match TRBD1. This CDR3 contains 14 residues. Losses at the gene ends were 3 bases for V and 2 bases for J; bases not matched to a gene: 5. Per germline, CDR1 DFQATT and CDR2 SNEGSKA (reference sequence). CDR3 in DNA: TGCAGTGCTAGGGGGACAGGCGAGCAAGAGACCCAGTACTTC. Encoded protein: CSARGTGEQETQYF.

This clonotype has a handful of counts. This chain links TRBV9 with TRBJ1-6; D is unresolved. The CDR3 has 16 residues. CDR1 SGDLS and CDR2 YYNGEE come from the germline V gene. V gave up 4 bases and J gave up 0 bases, with 11 bases separating them. The CDR3 region has the DNA TGTGCCAGCAGCCCCCGGACCAGCTCCTATAATTCACCCCTCCACTTT. Translating gives CASSPRTSSYNSPLHF.

This clonotype was counted between two and nine times. The gene calls are TRBV9 and TRBJ2-7, with TRBD1 matching 7 bases. CDR1 and CDR2 (germline): SGDLS, YYNGEE. This CDR3 region has 17 residues. J lost 0 bases, V lost 0 bases, and 9 bases had no gene match. The CDR3, as DNA: TGTGCCAGCAGCGTAGGAACAGGGGTCGGCAGCTCCTACGAGCAGTACTTC. It yields the protein CASSVGTGVGSSYEQYF.

The chain carries TRBV7-2 and TRBJ2-1; tentatively, D is TRBD1 (5 bases). V was pared by 5 bases and J by 2 bases, with 13 bases between. The CDR3 is 15 residues long. Germline V gene data show CDR1 as SGHTA and CDR2 as FQGNSA. The CDR3 DNA follows: TGTGCCAGCAGCCGGCAGGGATACACCTACAATGAGCAGTTCTTC. Residues: CASSRQGYTYNEQFF.

This clonotype was detected only once. CDR3 amino acids: CASRGGIGELFF. In nucleotides, the CDR3 is TGTGCCAGCAGAGGAGGCATCGGGGAGCTGTTTTTT. The chain is built from TRBV12-3 or TRBV12-4 and TRBJ2-2; D perhaps matches TRBD2 (5 bases). V lost 6 bases, J lost 7 bases, and 9 bases lay in between. The CDR3 is 12 residues long.

The V and J genes are TRBV15 and TRBJ2-3; no clear D gene. This CDR3 is 17 amino acids long. V gave up 0 bases and J gave up 0 bases, with 13 bases separating them. From germline, CDR1 is LNHNV and CDR2 YYDKDF (reference sequence). CDR3 in amino acids: CATSRDRGLGSTDTQYF. CDR3 sequence (DNA): TGTGCCACCAGCAGAGATCGAGGCTTAGGGAGCACAGATACGCAGTATTTT.